This T cell receptor beta chain is from a study of blood T cell repertoires in COVID-19. On the study more broadly: Both acute and convalescent COVID-19 samples were obtained from the United States, Italy and Spain.

TCRdb keeps only in-frame clones here, not all; method: immunoSEQ multiplex PCR. The sample consists of fewer than 200,000 clones, 70% to 90% of them appearing once. Trimming stripped 6 bases from V and 4 bases from J, with 12 bases between. Germline CDR1 and CDR2: MRHNA and SNTAGT. The CDR3 is 14 residues long. In terms of age and location, participants ranged from about 18 to 90 years and lived in fewer than 30 US areas. Recovered status in Cohort 3 required two negative PCRs, clearance, or symptom resolution. V and J are TRBV6-4 and TRBJ2-2; D gene ambiguous. The sequence was collected from a woman aged 45-60 years who had recovered from COVID-19. The sequenced sample consisted of PBMCs or T cells enriched from blood (not recorded which). CDR3 region: CASRRQRFTGELFF. In nucleotides, the CDR3 is TGTGCCAGCAGACGGCAGAGGTTCACCGGGGAGCTGTTTTTT.